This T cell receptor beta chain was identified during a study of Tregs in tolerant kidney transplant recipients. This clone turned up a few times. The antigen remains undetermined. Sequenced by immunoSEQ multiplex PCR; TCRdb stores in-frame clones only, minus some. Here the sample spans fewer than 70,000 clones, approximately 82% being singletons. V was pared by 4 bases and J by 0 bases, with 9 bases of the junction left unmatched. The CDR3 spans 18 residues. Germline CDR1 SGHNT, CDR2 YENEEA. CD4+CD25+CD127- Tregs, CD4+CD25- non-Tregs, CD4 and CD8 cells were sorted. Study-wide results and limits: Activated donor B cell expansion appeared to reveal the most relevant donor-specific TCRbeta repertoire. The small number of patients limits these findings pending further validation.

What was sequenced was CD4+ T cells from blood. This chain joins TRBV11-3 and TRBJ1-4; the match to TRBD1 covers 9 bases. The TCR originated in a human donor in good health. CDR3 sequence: CASSSGTGRGTTNEKLFF. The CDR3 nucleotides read TGTGCCAGCAGCTCTGGGACAGGGAGAGGGACAACTAATGAAAAACTGTTTTTT.